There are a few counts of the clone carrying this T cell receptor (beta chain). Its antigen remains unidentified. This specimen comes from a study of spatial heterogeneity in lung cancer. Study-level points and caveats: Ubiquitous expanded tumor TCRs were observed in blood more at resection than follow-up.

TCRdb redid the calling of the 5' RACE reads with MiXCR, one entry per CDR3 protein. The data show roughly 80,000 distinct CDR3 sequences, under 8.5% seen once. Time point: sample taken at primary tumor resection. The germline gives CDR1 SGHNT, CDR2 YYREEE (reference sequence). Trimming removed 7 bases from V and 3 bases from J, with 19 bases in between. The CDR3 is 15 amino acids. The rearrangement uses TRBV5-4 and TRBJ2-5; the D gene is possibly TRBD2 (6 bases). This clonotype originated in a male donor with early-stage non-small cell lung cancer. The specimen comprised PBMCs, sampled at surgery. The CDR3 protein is CASEMGGAREETQYF. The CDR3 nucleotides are TGTGCCAGCGAGATGGGGGGTGCACGAGAAGAGACCCAGTACTTC.